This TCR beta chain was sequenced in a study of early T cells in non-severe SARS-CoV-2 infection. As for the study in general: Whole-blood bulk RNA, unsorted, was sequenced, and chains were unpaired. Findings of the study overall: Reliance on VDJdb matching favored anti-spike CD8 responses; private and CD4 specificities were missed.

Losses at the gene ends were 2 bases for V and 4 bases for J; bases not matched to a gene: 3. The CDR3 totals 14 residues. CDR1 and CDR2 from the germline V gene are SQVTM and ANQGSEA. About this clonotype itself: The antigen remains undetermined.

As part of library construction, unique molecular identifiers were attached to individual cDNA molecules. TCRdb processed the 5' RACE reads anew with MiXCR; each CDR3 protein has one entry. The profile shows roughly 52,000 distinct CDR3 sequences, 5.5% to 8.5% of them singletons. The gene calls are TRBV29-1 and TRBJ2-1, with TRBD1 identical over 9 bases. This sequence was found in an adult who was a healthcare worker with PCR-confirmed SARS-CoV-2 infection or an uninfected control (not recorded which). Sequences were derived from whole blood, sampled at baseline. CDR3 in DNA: TGCAGCGTTGAAAGGGGGACAGGGTACAATGAGCAGTTCTTC. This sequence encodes CSVERGTGYNEQFF.